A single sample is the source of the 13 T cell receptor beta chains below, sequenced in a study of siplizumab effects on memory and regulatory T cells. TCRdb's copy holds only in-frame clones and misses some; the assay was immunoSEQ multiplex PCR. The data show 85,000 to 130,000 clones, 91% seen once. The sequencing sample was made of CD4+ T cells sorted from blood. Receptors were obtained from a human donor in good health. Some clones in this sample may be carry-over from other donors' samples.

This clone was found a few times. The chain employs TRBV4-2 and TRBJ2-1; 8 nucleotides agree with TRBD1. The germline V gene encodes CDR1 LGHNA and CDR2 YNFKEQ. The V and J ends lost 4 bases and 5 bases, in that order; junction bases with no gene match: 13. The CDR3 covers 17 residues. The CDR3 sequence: CASSLVAGTGVNNEQFF. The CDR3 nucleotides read TGTGCCAGCAGCCTCGTAGCCGGGACAGGCGTTAACAATGAGCAGTTCTTC.

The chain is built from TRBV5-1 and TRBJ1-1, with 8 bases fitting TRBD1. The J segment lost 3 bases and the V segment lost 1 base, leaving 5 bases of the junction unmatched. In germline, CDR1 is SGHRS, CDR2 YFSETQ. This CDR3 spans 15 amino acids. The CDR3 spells CASSLNSGGYTEAFF. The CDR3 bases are TGCGCCAGCAGCTTGAATTCAGGGGGCTACACTGAAGCTTTCTTT.

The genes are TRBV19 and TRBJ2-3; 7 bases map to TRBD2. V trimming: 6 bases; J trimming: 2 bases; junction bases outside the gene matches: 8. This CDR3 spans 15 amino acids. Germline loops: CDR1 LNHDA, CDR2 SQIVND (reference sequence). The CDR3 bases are TGTGCCAGTAGCCGTACGGGAGGATACACAGATACGCAGTATTTT. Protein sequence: CASSRTGGYTDTQYF. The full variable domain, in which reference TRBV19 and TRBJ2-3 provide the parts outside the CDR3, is DGGITQSPKYLFRKEGQNVTLSCEQNLNHDAMYWYRQDPGQGLRLIYYSQIVNDFQKGDIAEGYSVSREKKESFPLTVTSAQKNPTAFYLCASSRTGGYTDTQYFGPGTRLTVL.

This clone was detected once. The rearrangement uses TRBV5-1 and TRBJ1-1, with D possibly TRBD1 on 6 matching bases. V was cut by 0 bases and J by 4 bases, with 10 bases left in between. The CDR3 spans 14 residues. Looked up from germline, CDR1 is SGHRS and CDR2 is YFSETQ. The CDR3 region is CASSLDRVGTEAFF. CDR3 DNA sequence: TGCGCCAGCAGCTTGGACAGGGTGGGCACTGAAGCTTTCTTT.

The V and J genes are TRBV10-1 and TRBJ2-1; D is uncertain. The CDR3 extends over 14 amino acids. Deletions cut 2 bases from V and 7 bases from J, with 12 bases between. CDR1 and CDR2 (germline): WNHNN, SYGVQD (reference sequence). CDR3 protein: CASSELQKVNEQFF. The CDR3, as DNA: TGCGCCAGCAGTGAGCTACAGAAAGTGAATGAGCAGTTCTTC.

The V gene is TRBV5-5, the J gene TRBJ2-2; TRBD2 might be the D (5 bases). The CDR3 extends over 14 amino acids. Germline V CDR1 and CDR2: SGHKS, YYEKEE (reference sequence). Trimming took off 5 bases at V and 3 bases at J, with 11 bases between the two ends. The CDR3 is CASRILVYTGELFF. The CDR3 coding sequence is TGTGCCAGCAGGATACTAGTTTACACCGGGGAGCTGTTTTTT.

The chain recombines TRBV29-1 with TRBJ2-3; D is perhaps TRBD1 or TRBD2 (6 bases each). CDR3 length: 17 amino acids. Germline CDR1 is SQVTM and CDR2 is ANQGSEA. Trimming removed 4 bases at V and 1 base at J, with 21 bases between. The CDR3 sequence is CSVVEPRGQFRTDTQYF. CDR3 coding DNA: TGCAGCGTTGTGGAACCCCGGGGGCAGTTCCGCACAGATACGCAGTATTTT.

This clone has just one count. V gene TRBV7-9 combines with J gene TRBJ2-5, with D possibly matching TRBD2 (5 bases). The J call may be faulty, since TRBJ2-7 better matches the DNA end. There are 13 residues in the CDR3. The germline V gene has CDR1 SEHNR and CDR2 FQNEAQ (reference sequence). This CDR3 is CASSLERTYEQYF. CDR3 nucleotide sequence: TGTGCCAGCAGCTTAGAGCGGACCTACGAGCAGTACTTC.

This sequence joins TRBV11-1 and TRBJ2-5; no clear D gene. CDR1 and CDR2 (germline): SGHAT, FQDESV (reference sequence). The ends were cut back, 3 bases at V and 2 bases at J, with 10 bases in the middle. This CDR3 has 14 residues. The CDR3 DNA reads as TGTGCCAGCAGCTTGTCACTGAATCAAGAGACCCAGTACTTC. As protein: CASSLSLNQETQYF.

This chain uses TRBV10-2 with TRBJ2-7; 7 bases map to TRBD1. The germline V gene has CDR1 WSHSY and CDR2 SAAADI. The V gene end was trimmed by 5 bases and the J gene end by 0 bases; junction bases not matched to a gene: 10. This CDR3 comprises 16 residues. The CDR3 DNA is TGCGCCAGCAGTAGCCGAGGACAGGCAAGCTCCTACGAGCAGTACTTC. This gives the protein CASSSRGQASSYEQYF.

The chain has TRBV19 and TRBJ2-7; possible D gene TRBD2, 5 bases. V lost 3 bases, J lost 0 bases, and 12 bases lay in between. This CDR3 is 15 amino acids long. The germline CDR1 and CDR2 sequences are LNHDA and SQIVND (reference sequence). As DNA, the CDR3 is TGTGCCAGTAGTATTGTTAGCGACTACTCCTACGAGCAGTACTTC. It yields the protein CASSIVSDYSYEQYF.

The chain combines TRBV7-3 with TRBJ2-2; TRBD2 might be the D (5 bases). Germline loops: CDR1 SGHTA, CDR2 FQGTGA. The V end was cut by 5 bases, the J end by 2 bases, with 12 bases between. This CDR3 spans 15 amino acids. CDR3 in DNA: TGTGCCAGCAGCGTCGACGGGAAAAACACCGGGGAGCTGTTTTTT. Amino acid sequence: CASSVDGKNTGELFF. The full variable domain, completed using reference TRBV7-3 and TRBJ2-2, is GAGVSQTPSNKVTEKGKYVELRCDPISGHTALYWYRQSLGQGPEFLIYFQGTGAADDSGLPNDRFFAVRPEGSVSTLKIQRTERGDSAVYLCASSVDGKNTGELFFGEGSRLTVL.

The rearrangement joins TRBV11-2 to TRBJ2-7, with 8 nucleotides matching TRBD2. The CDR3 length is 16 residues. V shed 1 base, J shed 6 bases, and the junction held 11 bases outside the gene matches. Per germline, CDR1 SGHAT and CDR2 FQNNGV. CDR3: CASSLGAGTRRGEQYF. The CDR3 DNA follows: TGTGCCAGCAGCTTAGGCGCCGGGACTAGGAGGGGCGAGCAGTACTTC. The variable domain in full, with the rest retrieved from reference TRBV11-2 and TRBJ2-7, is EAGVAQSPRYKIIEKRQSVAFWCNPISGHATLYWYQQILGQGPKLLIQFQNNGVVDDSQLPKDRFSAERLKGVDSTLKIQPAKLEDSAVYLCASSLGAGTRRGEQYFGPGTRLTVT.